This T cell receptor (beta chain) was found in a study of T cells after yellow fever vaccination. The study, taken as a whole, reports: The bulk population could contribute abundant contaminating clonotypes to FACS-sorted repertoires. Most primary-vaccination clones reappeared after the booster (approximately 97% CD4, roughly 88% CD8). The CD4 and CD8 compartments had a small share of their clonotypes in common.

Turning to this clonotype: Its antigen is currently unknown.

V dropped 1 base and J dropped 2 bases, with 13 bases sitting between them. The CDR3 sequence is 16 residues long. The germline CDR1 and CDR2 sequences are SGHVS and FNYEAQ. Researchers made TCR cDNA using 5'RACE template switching, and this step added a universal primer site and UMIs. One entry per CDR3 protein results from TCRdb running MiXCR on the 5' RACE reads. The data contain 120,000 or so distinct CDR3 sequences, 13% to 15% of them singletons. The source of this sequence is a man aged 18 to 30 who received the YFV17D yellow fever vaccine. V is TRBV7-6 and J is TRBJ2-3, with D unresolved. This material consisted of CD8+ T cells sorted from PBMCs, taken 5 days after the yellow fever booster vaccination. CDR3 residues: CASSLGSFGPTDTQYF. The CDR3 DNA sequence: TGTGCCAGCAGCTTAGGATCTTTCGGCCCCACAGATACGCAGTATTTT.